The 18 T cell receptor beta chains given below trace back to one sample, sequenced in a study of neoadjuvant anti-PD-1 for oral cavity cancer. Clones were read by immunoSEQ multiplex PCR, and TCRdb kept only the in-frame ones, dropping some. This sample has some 15,000 clones, with approximately 70% found just once. The source was PBMCs, collected before nivolumab (anti-PD-1) treatment. These receptors came from a person between 35 and 79 years old with oral cavity squamous cell carcinoma.

This chain joins TRBV13 and TRBJ1-4; a possible D gene is TRBD1 (5 bases). CDR1 PRHDT and CDR2 FYEKMQ come from the germline V gene (reference sequence). The V gene lost 4 bases and the J gene lost 8 bases, with 17 bases spanning the gap. This CDR3 has 15 residues. The CDR3 here is CASSYQTAPREKLFF. CDR3 nucleotides: TGTGCCAGCAGCTATCAGACAGCCCCACGGGAAAAACTGTTTTTT.

This clone was recorded only once. V and J are TRBV28 and TRBJ2-7; 7 positions agree with TRBD1. The V gene end was trimmed by 5 bases and the J gene end by 4 bases; junction bases not matched to a gene: 2. CDR3 size: 12 residues. Germline values: CDR1 MDHEN, CDR2 SYDVKM. CDR3 DNA sequence: TGTGCCAGCAGTCTGGGACAGTACGAGCAGTACTTC. As protein: CASSLGQYEQYF.

In regard to this clone: One junction end disagrees with the germline gene, perhaps due to a read error. V is TRBV11-2 and J is TRBJ2-7, with TRBD1 matching over 9 bases. CDR1 is SGHAT and CDR2 is FQNNGV in the germline V gene. This CDR3 has 14 amino acids. CDR3 region: CASSLDRGGDEQYF. The CDR3 nucleotides are TGTGCCAGCAGCCTAGACAGGGGGGGTGACGAGCAGTACTTC.

This chain uses TRBV7-3 with TRBJ2-7; 9 bases align to TRBD1. V lost 5 bases and J lost 2; bases outside the gene matches: 4. Germline values: CDR1 SGHTA, CDR2 FQGTGA. The CDR3 is made up of 14 amino acids. The CDR3 loop is CASSRGQGAYEQYF. CDR3 in DNA: TGTGCCAGCAGCCGGGGACAGGGCGCCTACGAGCAGTACTTC.

The rearrangement links TRBV7-3 to TRBJ2-3; no clear D. The CDR3 has 14 residues. The V gene's germline CDR1 is SGHTA and CDR2 FQGTGA. Trimming shortened V by 0 bases and J by 2 bases, and 6 bases separated the two germline ends. CDR3 sequence: CASSLTSFTDTQYF. As DNA, the CDR3 is TGTGCCAGCAGCTTAACTAGTTTCACAGATACGCAGTATTTT.

CDR3 DNA sequence: TGTGCCAGCAGTGAGGGGGGCCCCACCGAAAAACTGTTTTTT. Translation gives CASSEGGPTEKLFF. The chain couples TRBV6-1 to TRBJ1-4, with TRBD1 as a possible D gene (6 bases). This CDR3 is built from 14 residues. The germline gives CDR1 MNHNS, CDR2 SASEGT. With 3 bases removed from V and 8 bases from J, the gap between germline ends came to 13 bases.

The chain combines TRBV7-3 with TRBJ2-1; D ambiguous. The CDR3 loop spans 15 amino acids. Germline loops: CDR1 SGHTA, CDR2 FQGTGA. V lost 5 bases, J lost 6 bases, and 17 bases lay in between. CDR3 loop: CASSPRYQKFNEQFF. The CDR3 DNA is TGTGCCAGCAGCCCCCGGTATCAGAAGTTCAATGAGCAGTTCTTC.

This clone came up a few times. The chain carries TRBV4-2 and TRBJ1-1; the match to TRBD1 covers 7 bases. The CDR3 extends over 13 amino acids. With V trimmed by 5 bases and J by 3 bases, 3 bases remained unmatched. Germline loops: CDR1 LGHNA, CDR2 YNFKEQ. The CDR3 loop reads CASSGDRDTEAFF. The CDR3 nucleotides are TGTGCCAGCAGCGGTGACAGGGACACTGAAGCTTTCTTT.

This clone came up a few times. The chain couples TRBV28 to TRBJ1-4; D is unclear. The V gene's germline CDR1 is MDHEN and CDR2 SYDVKM. V was clipped by 3 bases and J by 8 bases, with 10 bases between them. The CDR3 is 13 amino acids. The CDR3 sequence: CASSFPVNEKLFF. The CDR3 bases are TGTGCCAGCAGTTTCCCGGTGAACGAAAAACTGTTTTTT.

The rearrangement uses TRBV5-1 and TRBJ1-3; D not resolved. Trimming removed 3 bases from V and 1 base from J, with 11 bases in between. CDR1 is SGHRS and CDR2 is YFSETQ in the germline V gene. The CDR3 runs to 15 residues. The CDR3 DNA is TGCGCCAGCAGCTCACCCGGTGGTTCTGGAAACACCATATATTTT. The encoded protein is CASSSPGGSGNTIYF.

This chain joins TRBV6-5 and TRBJ2-1; weak D call: TRBD1 (6 bases). V lost 0 bases, J lost 5 bases, and 14 bases lay in between. The CDR3 sequence is 16 residues long. Per germline, CDR1 MNHEY and CDR2 SVGAGI. The CDR3 spells CASSYSGKGQNNEQFF. The CDR3 region has the DNA TGTGCCAGCAGTTACTCAGGGAAGGGACAAAACAATGAGCAGTTCTTC.

V and J are TRBV4-1 and TRBJ2-5; the D call may be TRBD1 or TRBD2 (5 bases each). The CDR3 sequence is 17 residues long. V lost 1 base, J lost 7 bases, and 22 bases lay in between. Germline CDR1 is MGHRA and CDR2 is YSYEKL. The CDR3 DNA sequence: TGCGCCAGCAGCCAAGGGGTTTTGGTACAGACTGGGGGGACCCAGTACTTC. Translating gives CASSQGVLVQTGGTQYF.

The chain's CDR3 is CAWIRLAAYGYTF. The CDR3 DNA is TGTGCCTGGATCCGCCTCGCCGCCTATGGCTACACCTTC. The rearrangement uses TRBV30 and TRBJ1-2; D is unclear. The length of the CDR3 is 13 residues. Germline CDR1 reads GTSNPN; CDR2 reads SVGIG (reference sequence). V was shortened by 4 bases and J by 4 bases, with 13 bases between the two germline ends.

This chain connects TRBV30 to TRBJ1-6, with 9 positions matching TRBD1. The trim removed 3 bases at V and 7 bases at J, leaving 7 bases unmatched. CDR1 is GTSNPN and CDR2 is SVGIG in the germline V gene (reference sequence). The length of the CDR3 is 15 residues. The CDR3 nucleotides are TGTGCCTGGAGCGCGCGACAGGGGGAAAATTCACCCCTCCACTTT. Residues: CAWSARQGENSPLHF.

This clone was recorded only once. The V and J genes are TRBV5-1 and TRBJ1-5; a possible D gene is TRBD1 (5 bases). Germline V gene lookup returns CDR1 SGHRS and CDR2 YFSETQ. This CDR3 has 16 residues. V gave up 0 bases and J gave up 6 bases, with 16 bases separating them. Written as DNA, the CDR3 is TGCGCCAGCAGCTTGGCCGGACCCGGCGGGACTCAGCCCCAGCATTTT. Translation: CASSLAGPGGTQPQHF. Together with reference TRBV5-1 and TRBJ1-5, the CDR3 gives the full variable domain: KAGVTQTPRYLIKTRGQQVTLSCSPISGHRSVSWYQQTPGQGLQFLFEYFSETQRNKGNFPGRFSGRQFSNSRSEMNVSTLELGDSALYLCASSLAGPGGTQPQHFGDGTRLSIL.

This clone was picked up one time. The rearrangement joins TRBV6-5 to TRBJ2-7; the D gene is possibly TRBD2 (6 bases). The germline CDR1 and CDR2 sequences are MNHEY and SVGAGI. The CDR3 contains 14 residues. Trimming stripped 2 bases from V and 2 bases from J, with 10 bases between. The CDR3 DNA is TGTGCCAGCAGTTACATGGGGGGAACCTACGAGCAGTACTTC. It encodes CASSYMGGTYEQYF.

This clone was detected only a few times. CDR3 residues: CASSLRTANTEAFF. DNA of the CDR3: TGTGCCAGCAGCTTACGGACGGCGAACACTGAAGCTTTCTTT. The chain has TRBV7-2 and TRBJ1-1; D uncertain. Trimming stripped 2 bases from V and 1 base from J, with 8 bases between. The CDR3 covers 14 residues. Looked up from germline, CDR1 is SGHTA and CDR2 is FQGNSA.

The chain employs TRBV6-5 and TRBJ1-4; possible D gene TRBD1, 6 bases. The germline CDR1 and CDR2 sequences are MNHEY and SVGAGI. V was pared by 7 bases and J by 8 bases, with 17 bases between. The CDR3 covers 14 residues. The DNA for the CDR3 is TGTGCCAGCAAAAGGGGGAAGGTTGGGGAAAAACTGTTTTTT. Protein sequence: CASKRGKVGEKLFF.